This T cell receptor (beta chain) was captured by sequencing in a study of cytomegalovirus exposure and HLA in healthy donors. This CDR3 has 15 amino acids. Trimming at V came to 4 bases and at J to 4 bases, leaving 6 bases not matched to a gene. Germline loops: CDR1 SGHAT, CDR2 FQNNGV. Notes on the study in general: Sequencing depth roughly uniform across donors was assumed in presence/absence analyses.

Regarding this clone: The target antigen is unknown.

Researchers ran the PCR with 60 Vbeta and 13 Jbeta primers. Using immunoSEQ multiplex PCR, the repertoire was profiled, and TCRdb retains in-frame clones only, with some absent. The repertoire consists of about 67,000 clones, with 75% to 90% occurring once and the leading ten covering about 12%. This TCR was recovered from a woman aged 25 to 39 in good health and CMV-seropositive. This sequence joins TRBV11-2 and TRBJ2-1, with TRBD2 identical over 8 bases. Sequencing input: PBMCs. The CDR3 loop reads CASSYGTSQYNEQFF. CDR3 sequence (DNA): TGTGCCAGCAGCTACGGGACTAGTCAGTACAATGAGCAGTTCTTC.